The TCR beta chain described here comes from a study of cytomegalovirus exposure and HLA in healthy donors. Regarding the study as a whole: Later analysis identified a missense DCLRE1C variant that was linked to TCR beta V- and J-gene trimming.

The CDR3 sequence is 14 residues long. The germline V gene has CDR1 MNHEY and CDR2 SVGAGI. Trimming at V came to 8 bases and at J to 4 bases, leaving 10 bases not matched to a gene. Healthy bone marrow donors made up the donor group. This clone was found a few times. The antigen is not known. The primer mix had 60 Vbeta and 13 Jbeta primers. Generated by immunoSEQ multiplex PCR, the TCRdb table keeps only in-frame clones and is missing some. This table has 85,000 to 100,000 clones, over 75% appearing once. The sequence derives from a man between 50 and 59 years old in good health and CMV-seropositive. Sequencing was performed on PBMCs. The chain joins TRBV6-5 to TRBJ2-7; TRBD1 matches 8 bases. The CDR3 here is CASSRTNRGYEQYF. CDR3 nucleotides: TGTGCCAGCTCCCGAACCAACAGGGGGTACGAGCAGTACTTC.